The 30 T cell receptor beta chains in this list originate from one sample, sequenced in a study of blood T cell repertoires in COVID-19. Generated by immunoSEQ multiplex PCR, the TCRdb table keeps only in-frame clones and is missing some. The sample lists roughly 260,000 clones, around 82% occurring once. Sequencing was performed on peripheral blood. The receptors were gathered from a woman of 80 years or more with active or convalescent COVID-19.

The genes are TRBV30 and TRBJ1-1; D uncertain. Trimming removed 1 base at V and 7 bases at J, with 7 bases between. Looked up from germline, CDR1 is GTSNPN and CDR2 is SVGIG (reference sequence). The CDR3 sequence is 11 residues long. The CDR3 sequence is CAWSAVNEAFF. Here the CDR3 DNA reads TGTGCCTGGAGTGCAGTTAATGAAGCTTTCTTT.

As concerns this clone: The same CDR3 arises from other DNA sequences in this sample as well. This chain links TRBV6-4 with TRBJ1-2; tentative D call: TRBD1 (6 bases). This CDR3 spans 14 amino acids. V lost 5 bases, J lost 0 bases, and 10 bases lay in between. Germline-derived CDR1 and CDR2 are MRHNA and SNTAGT. CDR3 nucleotide sequence: TGTGCCAGCAGTCGAGACAGGTCTAACTATGGCTACACCTTC. Amino acid sequence: CASSRDRSNYGYTF.

The V and J genes are TRBV2 and TRBJ2-5; 7 bases fit TRBD1. Germline V lookup: CDR1 SNHLY, CDR2 FYNNEI. The CDR3 runs 15 residues. Unmatched junction bases numbered 9, after V lost 8 bases and J lost 0 bases. In DNA, the CDR3 is TGTGCCAGCCAGACGTCGACAGGGTACCAAGAGACCCAGTACTTC. This gives the protein CASQTSTGYQETQYF.

V gene TRBV5-1 combines with J gene TRBJ2-3; D perhaps matches TRBD1 (6 bases). The V gene lost 4 bases and the J gene lost 6 bases, with 15 bases spanning the gap. Germline loops: CDR1 SGHRS, CDR2 YFSETQ. CDR3 length equals 14 residues. The CDR3, as DNA: TGCGCCAGCAGCCCCGGGACACTGGGGGATACGCAGTATTTT. Its translation is CASSPGTLGDTQYF.

V is TRBV11-2 and J is TRBJ2-2; 7 bases are shared with TRBD2. The CDR3 is 16 residues long. CDR1 SGHAT and CDR2 FQNNGV come from the germline V gene. Unmatched junction bases numbered 4, after V lost 1 base and J lost 2 bases. CDR3 DNA: TGTGCCAGCAGCTTAGTCCGGGGGGTCAACACCGGGGAGCTGTTTTTT. It is translated as CASSLVRGVNTGELFF.

This clone was seen a single time. CDR3 nucleotide sequence: TGTGCCACCTCCTATGGACTTTCCACAGATACGCAGTATTTT. It translates to CATSYGLSTDTQYF. The chain carries TRBV27 and TRBJ2-3, with D possibly matching TRBD2 (5 bases). CDR1 MNHEY and CDR2 SMNVEV come from the germline V gene (reference sequence). There are 14 residues in the CDR3. V lost 10 bases, J lost 2 bases, and 16 bases lay in between.

This clone turned up a few times. This chain connects TRBV6-5 to TRBJ1-1; 8 bases match TRBD1. J was trimmed by 1 base and V by 4 bases; bases with no gene match: 2. The germline V gene encodes CDR1 MNHEY and CDR2 SVGAGI. This CDR3 contains 14 residues. CDR3 sequence (DNA): TGTGCCAGCAGTTGGGACAGGTCGAACACTGAAGCTTTCTTT. Protein sequence: CASSWDRSNTEAFF.

Here the CDR3 DNA reads TGCGCCAGCAGCCAAGAGCAGGCTCATTTACGCTACGAGCAGTACTTC. This gives the protein CASSQEQAHLRYEQYF. The V and J genes are TRBV4-1 and TRBJ2-7; D is uncertain. Germline V gene data show CDR1 as MGHRA and CDR2 as YSYEKL. The CDR3 spans 16 residues. Trimming took 0 bases from V and 3 from J, leaving 15 bases between them.

The V call is TRBV7-9, the J call TRBJ1-1; no reliable D call. Germline assignment: CDR1 SEHNR and CDR2 FQNEAQ (reference sequence). V was clipped by 4 bases and J by 1 base, with 7 bases between them. The CDR3 runs 13 residues. The CDR3 protein is CASSSQSNTEAFF. The CDR3 nucleotides read TGTGCCAGCAGCTCCCAATCGAACACTGAAGCTTTCTTT. Variable domain in full (rest from reference TRBV7-9 and TRBJ1-1): DTGVSQNPRHKITKRGQNVTFRCDPISEHNRLYWYRQTLGQGPEFLTYFQNEAQLEKSRLLSDRFSAERPKGSFSTLEIQRTEQGDSAMYLCASSSQSNTEAFFGQGTRLTVV.

The rearrangement joins TRBV6-4 to TRBJ1-5; 10 bases are shared with TRBD1. V was clipped by 7 bases and J by 6 bases; unmatched bases: 9. CDR1 is MRHNA and CDR2 is SNTAGT in the germline V gene. The CDR3 is 15 amino acids. CDR3 residues: CASTSRTGGRQPQHF. Written as DNA, the CDR3 is TGTGCCAGCACCTCGAGGACAGGGGGACGTCAGCCCCAGCATTTT.

The CDR3 spells CASSEPGVENIQYF. CDR3 bases: TGCGCCAGCAGCGAACCGGGGGTGGAAAACATTCAGTACTTC. The V gene is TRBV5-1, the J gene TRBJ2-4; tentatively, D is TRBD2 (6 bases). This CDR3 has 14 residues. Germline-derived CDR1 and CDR2 are SGHRS and YFSETQ. V was trimmed by 4 bases and J by 5 bases, leaving 13 bases between them.

The CDR3 loop reads CASSPQTSGRAIEQFF. The DNA for the CDR3 is TGTGCCAGCAGTCCACAAACTAGCGGGAGGGCCATCGAGCAGTTCTTC. The chain combines TRBV27 with TRBJ2-1, with 13 bases matching TRBD2. The CDR3 length is 16 residues. J gave up 10 bases and V 5 bases, and 11 bases lay outside the gene matches. The germline V gene has CDR1 MNHEY and CDR2 SMNVEV (reference sequence).

CDR3 region: CASSQQGHQPQHF. The CDR3 DNA reads as TGTGCCAGTAGCCAACAGGGGCATCAGCCCCAGCATTTT. The chain carries TRBV19 and TRBJ1-5, with 7 bases lining up with TRBD1. The CDR3 runs to 13 residues. Germline V gene sequence: CDR1 LNHDA, CDR2 SQIVND (reference sequence). J was trimmed by 5 bases and V by 6 bases; bases with no gene match: 4.

This rearrangement joins TRBV29-1 to TRBJ1-4; TRBD1 might be the D (5 bases). The CDR3 is 14 residues long. The germline CDR1 and CDR2 sequences are SQVTM and ANQGSEA. V lost 4 bases to trimming and J lost 0 bases, with 9 bases between them. The CDR3 DNA follows: TGCAGCGTTGGGGGCACTGCAACTAATGAAAAACTGTTTTTT. Its translation: CSVGGTATNEKLFF.

In this sample, this clone turned up a few times. The chain links TRBV5-1 to TRBJ1-6; no firm D call. The germline CDR1 and CDR2 sequences are SGHRS and YFSETQ. Between the trimmed V and J ends, which lost 2 bases and 6 bases, there was a span of 6 bases. The CDR3 has 13 residues. This CDR3 reads CASSFGSNSPLHF. The CDR3 nucleotides read TGCGCCAGCAGCTTTGGGAGTAATTCACCCCTCCACTTT. The entire variable domain, with the rest obtained from reference TRBV5-1 and TRBJ1-6, is as follows: KAGVTQTPRYLIKTRGQQVTLSCSPISGHRSVSWYQQTPGQGLQFLFEYFSETQRNKGNFPGRFSGRQFSNSRSEMNVSTLELGDSALYLCASSFGSNSPLHFGNGTRLTVT.

This clone came up once. This chain uses TRBV6-6 with TRBJ1-5, with D perhaps TRBD1 (5 bases). The CDR3 extends over 17 amino acids. V lost 5 bases and J 2 bases, leaving 19 bases between the germline ends. CDR1 is MNHNY, CDR2 SVGAGI, per germline (reference sequence). The CDR3 here is CASSPTPAGPGNQPQHF. Written as DNA, the CDR3 is TGTGCCAGCAGTCCGACCCCTGCAGGGCCAGGCAATCAGCCCCAGCATTTT.

CDR3 sequence (DNA): TGTGCCAGCAGCCTCCGAAACCGGACAGGGGGCGTTTACACCGGGGAGCTGTTTTTT. This sequence encodes CASSLRNRTGGVYTGELFF. The rearrangement links TRBV5-6 to TRBJ2-2, with TRBD1 identical over 11 bases. The trim removed 4 bases at V and 3 bases at J, leaving 14 bases unmatched. CDR3 length: 19 residues. Germline V gene sequence: CDR1 SGHDT, CDR2 YYEEEE.

This chain connects TRBV5-4 to TRBJ2-7; 9 bases are shared with TRBD1. The V gene end was trimmed by 4 bases and the J gene end by 4 bases; junction bases not matched to a gene: 9. The CDR3 spans 15 residues. CDR1 and CDR2 from the germline V gene are SGHNT and YYREEE (reference sequence). The DNA for the CDR3 is TGTGCCAGCAGCAAGGGACAGGGAGGTGAATACGAGCAGTACTTC. Its translation: CASSKGQGGEYEQYF.

In its sample, this clone was seen once. CDR3 DNA sequence: TGTGCCAGCAGTGAAGCGCGGCAGGGGACTCAGCCCCAGCATTTT. It specifies CASSEARQGTQPQHF. This rearrangement joins TRBV2 to TRBJ1-5; a possible D gene is TRBD1 (6 bases). There are 15 residues in the CDR3. The germline CDR1 and CDR2 sequences are SNHLY and FYNNEI. Between the trimmed V and J ends, which lost 0 bases and 6 bases, there was a span of 12 bases.

The gene calls are TRBV28 and TRBJ1-6; D might be TRBD1 (6 bases). V was cut by 6 bases and J by 0 bases, with 12 bases left in between. Germline-derived CDR1 and CDR2 are MDHEN and SYDVKM. The CDR3 extends over 16 amino acids. Here the CDR3 reads CASRRTASSYNSPLHF. The CDR3 coding sequence is TGTGCCAGCAGACGGACAGCGAGCTCCTATAATTCACCCCTCCACTTT.

The rearrangement uses TRBV5-4 and TRBJ2-2, with TRBD2 as a possible D gene (5 bases). The CDR3 is 17 amino acids. Germline CDR1 is SGHNT and CDR2 is YYREEE (reference sequence). The V gene lost 0 bases and the J gene lost 2 bases, with 14 bases spanning the gap. The CDR3: CASSLDLRRGNTGELFF. CDR3 DNA: TGTGCCAGCAGCTTGGATCTCCGACGGGGAAACACCGGGGAGCTGTTTTTT.

The CDR3: CSASPGPAGNTIYF. CDR3 sequence (DNA): TGCAGTGCTAGTCCAGGGCCGGCTGGAAACACCATATATTTT. The chain employs TRBV20-1 and TRBJ1-3; perhaps TRBD1 as D (5 bases). Trimming pared 3 bases from V and 2 bases from J, leaving 11 bases between. The CDR3 covers 14 residues. Looked up from germline, CDR1 is DFQATT and CDR2 is SNEGSKA (reference sequence).

The J gene is TRBJ2-7, the V gene TRBV19; tentative D call: TRBD1 (7 bases). CDR1 and CDR2 from the germline V gene are LNHDA and SQIVND (reference sequence). This CDR3 spans 16 amino acids. The V end lost 5 bases, the J end lost 4 bases, and 21 bases lay between the germline ends. In DNA, the CDR3 is TGTGCCAGTAGTGAAGGCGGGACAGTTATAACTTACGAGCAGTACTTC. It is translated as CASSEGGTVITYEQYF. Filled out from reference TRBV19 and TRBJ2-7, the complete variable domain reads DGGITQSPKYLFRKEGQNVTLSCEQNLNHDAMYWYRQDPGQGLRLIYYSQIVNDFQKGDIAEGYSVSREKKESFPLTVTSAQKNPTAFYLCASSEGGTVITYEQYFGPGTRLTVT.

The chain couples TRBV29-1 to TRBJ2-1, with 8 bases fitting TRBD1. Losses at the gene ends were 3 bases for V and 6 bases for J; bases not matched to a gene: 7. Germline loops: CDR1 SQVTM, CDR2 ANQGSEA. The CDR3 contains 14 residues. This CDR3 is CSVDGQGISNEQFF. The CDR3 DNA reads as TGCAGCGTTGATGGACAGGGTATTTCCAATGAGCAGTTCTTC.

V is TRBV11-3 and J is TRBJ2-1; 8 positions agree with TRBD2. V was pared by 5 bases and J by 7 bases, with 22 bases of the junction left unmatched. Per germline, CDR1 SGHNT and CDR2 YENEEA. The CDR3 is made up of 19 amino acids. In DNA, the CDR3 is TGTGCCAGCAGCGAAGACCGGGGGAGCGGGGGTCATAGTAGGAATGAGCAGTTCTTC. It is translated as CASSEDRGSGGHSRNEQFF.

This sequence joins TRBV5-6 and TRBJ1-1; unclear D gene. Germline values: CDR1 SGHDT, CDR2 YYEEEE. This CDR3 region has 13 residues. V was clipped by 4 bases and J by 2 bases, with 9 bases between them. CDR3 in amino acids: CASSPGFNTEAFF. The DNA of the CDR3 is TGTGCCAGCAGCCCGGGGTTTAACACTGAAGCTTTCTTT.

This clone was counted once. CDR3 nucleotides: TGTGCCAGCAGTTACCCTCCGGGACAGGGAGCCGCCGAAGCTTTCTTT. This sequence encodes CASSYPPGQGAAEAFF. V is TRBV6-6 and J is TRBJ1-1; 9 bases agree with TRBD1. V shed 2 bases, J shed 8 bases, and the junction held 12 bases outside the gene matches. This CDR3 is 16 amino acids long. Germline loops: CDR1 MNHNY, CDR2 SVGAGI (reference sequence).

J is TRBJ1-2 and V is TRBV5-4; the match to TRBD1 covers 11 bases. This CDR3 contains 17 residues. Germline lookup yields CDR1 SGHNT and CDR2 YYREEE (reference sequence). V was clipped by 4 bases and J by 7 bases; unmatched bases: 15. CDR3: CASSPRDRGAFLRGYTF. In DNA form, the CDR3 reads TGTGCCAGCAGCCCCCGGGACAGGGGGGCTTTTTTACGTGGCTACACCTTC.

In its sample, this clone was seen many times. V gene TRBV6-6 combines with J gene TRBJ1-3, with D possibly TRBD1 on 6 matching bases. This CDR3 has 15 amino acids. Germline CDR1 reads MNHNY; CDR2 reads SVGAGI (reference sequence). V lost 0 bases and J lost 4, with 10 bases in between. The chain's CDR3 is CASSYSSGDGNTIYF. Written as DNA, the CDR3 is TGTGCCAGCAGTTACTCGTCAGGGGACGGAAACACCATATATTTT.

This clone has just a few counts. The genes are TRBV25-1 and TRBJ2-1; 10 bases align to TRBD2. The CDR3 is 18 residues long. The V gene end was trimmed by 8 bases and the J gene end by 8 bases; junction bases not matched to a gene: 21. Germline-derived CDR1 and CDR2 are MGHDK and SYGVNS. Written as DNA, the CDR3 is TGTGCCAGCTCCTCCCCAGCGGGAGGGCAAATTGAAATCCATGAGCAGTTCTTC. This encodes CASSSPAGGQIEIHEQFF. Combining the CDR3 with reference TRBV25-1 and TRBJ2-1 gives the whole variable domain EADIYQTPRYLVIGTGKKITLECSQTMGHDKMYWYQQDPGMELHLIHYSYGVNSTEKGDLSSESTVSRIRTEHFPLTLESARPSHTSQYLCASSSPAGGQIEIHEQFFGPGTRLTVL.